Each of the 14 T cell receptor beta chains below was sequenced from the same sample in a study of blood T cell repertoires in COVID-19 (TCRdb year 2020). Libraries were prepared through the immunoSEQ multiplex PCR assay. Imported from immuneACCESS, the table was reduced by TCRdb to in-frame sequences with V and J called. These copies leave out some clones; in studies compared against another copy, an unresolved V gene accounts for under half, and the cause of the remainder is not known. In this sample the table shows approximately 51,000 clones, approximately 85% of which occur a single time. In total, the top ten clones hold around 14% of the sample. The sequenced material came from peripheral blood. The receptors derive from a human donor in a cohort sampled during active COVID-19.

This sequence joins TRBV3-1 (or the pseudogene TRBV3-2) and TRBJ2-5; D possibly corresponds to TRBD1 (6 bases). Trimming left V 1 base short and J 2 bases short, with 11 bases between. There are 15 residues in the CDR3. The V gene's germline CDR1 is LGHDT and CDR2 YNNKEL (reference sequence). Here the CDR3 DNA reads TGTGCCAGCAGCCAAGGTGTAGGGGGTCAAGAGACCCAGTACTTC. Translation: CASSQGVGGQETQYF.

CDR3 sequence (DNA): TGTGCCAGCAGTTACGGGGAAGGGGCGCGGGGCTACACCTTC. This sequence encodes CASSYGEGARGYTF. This sequence joins TRBV6-2 or TRBV6-3 and TRBJ1-2; tentatively, D is TRBD1 (5 bases). There are 14 residues in the CDR3. Per the germline V gene, CDR1 is MNHEY and CDR2 is SVGEGT. V shed 2 bases and J shed 8 bases, with 15 bases lying between them.

The CDR3 DNA follows: TGTGCCAGCAGTTTACCCCTACAGGGTTCAAACTATGGCTACACCTTC. Translation: CASSLPLQGSNYGYTF. The V and J genes are TRBV28 and TRBJ1-2; perhaps TRBD1 as D (6 bases). Between the trimmed V and J ends, which lost 2 bases and 2 bases, there was a span of 15 bases. Germline CDR1 MDHEN, CDR2 SYDVKM. This CDR3 is 16 amino acids long.

A few counts support this clone. The chain is built from TRBV30 and TRBJ1-3; the D gene is possibly TRBD1 (5 bases). Germline CDR1 is GTSNPN and CDR2 is SVGIG (reference sequence). This CDR3 has 13 residues. V was cut by 2 bases and J by 2 bases, with 7 bases left in between. The CDR3 loop reads CAWSKGTGNTIYF. In nucleotides, the CDR3 is TGTGCCTGGAGTAAGGGGACTGGAAACACCATATATTTT. The variable domain in full, with the rest retrieved from reference TRBV30 and TRBJ1-3, is SQTIHQWPATLVQPVGSPLSLECTVEGTSNPNLYWYRQAAGRGLQLLFYSVGIGQISSEVPQNLSASRPQDRQFILSSKKLLLSDSGFYLCAWSKGTGNTIYFGEGSWLTVV.

This chain uses TRBV27 with TRBJ2-6, with TRBD1 matching over 11 bases. Germline loops: CDR1 MNHEY, CDR2 SMNVEV (reference sequence). J lost 3 bases, V lost 5 bases, and 12 bases had no gene match. The length of the CDR3 is 19 residues. CDR3 DNA: TGTGCCAGCAGTGGGCGGACAGGGGGCGGTATAGGTGGGGCCAACGTCCTGACTTTC. It specifies CASSGRTGGGIGGANVLTF.

CDR3 bases: TGTGCCAGCAGTACAGGGACCTACGAGCAGTACTTC. This encodes CASSTGTYEQYF. The chain uses TRBV12-3 or TRBV12-4 and TRBJ2-7, with D perhaps matching TRBD1 (6 bases). CDR3 length: 12 amino acids. V lost 5 bases and J lost 2, with 7 bases in between.

The chain uses TRBV4-3 and TRBJ2-1; 10 nucleotides align to TRBD2. V gave up 3 bases and J gave up 5 bases; unmatched junction bases: 10. Germline V gene data show CDR1 as LGHNA and CDR2 as YSLEER. The CDR3 spans 17 residues. CDR3 DNA: TGCGCCAGCAGCCAGGCTACCGGGACTAGCGATGACAATGAGCAGTTCTTC. Its protein is CASSQATGTSDDNEQFF.

This clone appeared once. The chain couples TRBV6-4 to TRBJ2-2; 7 bases map to TRBD2. CDR1 and CDR2 from the germline V gene are MRHNA and SNTAGT. The junction had 8 bases not matched to a gene; V was cut back by 9 bases and J by 4 bases. This CDR3 is 14 amino acids long. This CDR3 reads CARDGGDPTGELFF. CDR3 bases: TGTGCCAGGGATGGGGGGGACCCCACCGGGGAGCTGTTTTTT.

This chain uses TRBV29-1 with TRBJ1-1, with 7 bases fitting TRBD1. The CDR3 has 13 residues. V dropped 6 bases and J dropped 4; count of bases not matched to a gene: 8. Germline V lookup: CDR1 SQVTM, CDR2 ANQGSEA. CDR3 region: CSVSLDRVTEAFF. The CDR3 DNA sequence: TGCAGCGTCTCCTTAGACAGGGTCACTGAAGCTTTCTTT. Full variable domain (missing parts from reference TRBV29-1 and TRBJ1-1): SAVISQKPSRDICQRGTSLTIQCQVDSQVTMMFWYRQQPGQSLTLIATANQGSEATYESGFVIDKFPISRPNLTFSTLTVSNMSPEDSSIYLCSVSLDRVTEAFFGQGTRLTVV.

J is TRBJ1-3 and V is TRBV4-3, with TRBD1 matching 7 bases. The CDR3 loop spans 18 amino acids. Trimming took 0 bases from V and 0 from J; bases not matched to a gene: 8. Germline values: CDR1 LGHNA, CDR2 YSLEER. As DNA, the CDR3 is TGCGCCAGCAGCCAAGATCTTTGGGACAGCGGCTCTGGAAACACCATATATTTT. Amino acid sequence: CASSQDLWDSGSGNTIYF.

V and J are TRBV18 and TRBJ1-2, with 9 bases aligning to TRBD1. The germline CDR1 and CDR2 sequences are KGHSH and LQKENI. The CDR3 loop spans 14 amino acids. V lost 5 bases to trimming and J lost 4 bases; unmatched junction nucleotides: 5. CDR3: CASSSGQGAYGYTF. In DNA, the CDR3 is TGTGCCAGCTCATCGGGACAGGGAGCCTATGGCTACACCTTC.

The chain couples TRBV5-6 to TRBJ2-7, with D tentatively TRBD1 (6 bases). The CDR3 length is 16 residues. Germline assignment: CDR1 SGHDT and CDR2 YYEEEE. V lost 4 bases to trimming and J lost 2 bases, with 19 bases between them. For the CDR3, the DNA is TGTGCCAGCAGCGATGGGATGCAGGGGAAGACCTACGAGCAGTACTTC. This gives the protein CASSDGMQGKTYEQYF.

The rearrangement links TRBV27 to TRBJ1-5; 7 positions match TRBD1. CDR3 size: 15 residues. J gave up 6 bases and V 5 bases, and 10 bases lay outside the gene matches. CDR1 is MNHEY and CDR2 is SMNVEV in the germline V gene (reference sequence). The CDR3 loop is CASSPSDRAGQPQHF. The CDR3 nucleotides read TGTGCCAGCAGTCCCTCCGACAGGGCAGGTCAGCCCCAGCATTTT.

The chain combines TRBV7-2 with TRBJ1-5, with D perhaps matching TRBD1 (5 bases). There are 15 residues in the CDR3. The germline CDR1 and CDR2 sequences are SGHTA and FQGNSA. V lost 1 base and J 0 bases, leaving 7 bases between the germline ends. CDR3 DNA sequence: TGTGCCAGCAGCTTAGAGGGGTATAGCAATCAGCCCCAGCATTTT. Its protein is CASSLEGYSNQPQHF.